These 4 T cell receptor beta chains were all obtained from the same sample, sequenced in a study of human T cells and chemical hapten exposure. MiXCR, applied by TCRdb to the RACE reads, yields one record per CDR3 protein. The table lists about 30,000 distinct CDR3 sequences, around 6% of them singletons. Stated time point: patch test 3, about 24 weeks after DPC sensitization. Treatment here: therapeutic diphenylcyclopropenone sensitization with weekly scalp DPC. The specimen was whole blood, collected in connection with sensitization to the hapten diphenylcyclopropenone (DPC). Receptors were obtained from a man in his thirties or forties with alopecia areata. Some clones in this sample may be carry-over from other donors' samples.

This clonotype was observed at least ten times. The rearrangement links TRBV5-6 to TRBJ1-5; the D gene is possibly TRBD1 (6 bases). The CDR3 loop spans 14 amino acids. The V gene lost 4 bases and the J gene lost 1 base, with 9 bases spanning the gap. Germline V gene sequence: CDR1 SGHDT, CDR2 YYEEEE. The CDR3: CASSRRGSNQPQHF. The CDR3, as DNA: TGTGCCAGCAGCCGCAGGGGAAGCAATCAGCCCCAGCATTTT.

The sample holds many counts of this clonotype. CDR3 in DNA: TGTGCCAGCAGCCAAGCGATGACTAGGGCCCAAGAGACCCAGTACTTC. It codes for CASSQAMTRAQETQYF. J is TRBJ2-5 and V is TRBV4-2, with a possible D match to TRBD2 (6 bases). Germline CDR1 and CDR2: LGHNA and YNFKEQ. The V end was cut by 1 base, the J end by 1 base, with 13 bases between. The CDR3 totals 16 residues.

This clonotype has a count of ten or more. The V and J genes are TRBV4-3 and TRBJ1-4, with 7 bases that match TRBD1. The CDR3 covers 15 residues. V shed 0 bases, J shed 3 bases, and the junction held 1 base outside the gene matches. Germline-derived CDR1 and CDR2 are LGHNA and YSLEER. The CDR3 bases are TGCGCCAGCAGCCAAGATCAGGGGGCTAATGAAAAACTGTTTTTT. Translation gives CASSQDQGANEKLFF.

The table lists this clonotype with many counts. The chain links TRBV3-1 to TRBJ1-1, with 7 bases identical to TRBD1. V trimming: 7 bases; J trimming: 1 base; junction bases outside the gene matches: 6. From germline, CDR1 is LGHDT and CDR2 YNNKEL (reference sequence). The CDR3 consists of 14 residues. CDR3 region: CASTNRGTNTEAFF. For the CDR3, the DNA is TGTGCCAGCACTAACAGGGGTACGAACACTGAAGCTTTCTTT.